Listed below are T cell receptor beta chains from one sample, sequenced in a study of T-cell reconstitution after alpha-beta-depleted transplantation in children. TCRdb called the PCR reads again in MiXCR, with one record for every CDR3 protein. The sample includes 480,000 or so distinct CDR3 sequences, under 12% of them seen just once. The sequences come from PBMCs, collected before TCRalphabeta/CD19-depleted stem cell transplant. The receptors stem from a child aged 2-15 years with inherited bone marrow failure, due to receive a stem cell transplant. The CDR3 runs from the conserved cysteine through the conserved F or W. Fields, in order: D gene, clone size, V gene, J gene, CDR3 DNA, CDR3 protein. The D gene is left open where the match is weak. Expanded clones get a size class; other rows say once, few or many, or leave the size out.

NA	few	TRBV7-9	TRBJ2-7	TGTGCCAGCAGCACAGCCGGGACCCCGGGATACGAGCAGTACTTC	CASSTAGTPGYEQYF
TRBD1	few	TRBV28	TRBJ2-5	TGTGCCAGCGGAATACTGAACAGGGGGACAACTGGACAAGAGACCCAGTACTTC	CASGILNRGTTGQETQYF
TRBD2	many	TRBV9	TRBJ2-2	TGTGCCAGCAGCGTACGGTTAGCGGGAGGGGACACCGGGGAGCTGTTTTTT	CASSVRLAGGDTGELFF
NA	many	TRBV12-3/TRBV12-4	TRBJ2-1	TGTGCCAGCAGCCCGGGGGTTGAGCAGTTCTTC	CASSPGVEQFF
NA	many	TRBV4-1	TRBJ2-1	TGCGCCAGCAGCCAAGTTGGCCGGGACGACAATGAGCAGTTCTTC	CASSQVGRDDNEQFF
NA	many	TRBV7-2	TRBJ2-3	TGTGCCAGCACCCTTAGCCCGTCTAGGGGGGATACGCAGTATTTT	CASTLSPSRGDTQYF
NA	NA	TRBV20-1	TRBJ2-7	TGCAGTGCTAGAGAACAATCCCCAGGGGCCTACGAGCAGTACTTC	CSAREQSPGAYEQYF
NA	NA	TRBV11-2	TRBJ1-1	TGTGCCAGCAGCTTATGGGGGGGGGGGGCCACTGAAGCTTTCTTT	CASSLWGGGATEAFF
TRBD2	few	TRBV4-3	TRBJ2-5	TGCGCCAGCAGCCGCGAAGGACCTAGCGGGAGACAAGAGACCCAGTACTTC	CASSREGPSGRQETQYF
NA	NA	TRBV19	TRBJ2-2	TGTGCCACCAGAAGTACCGGGGAGCTGTTTTTT	CATRSTGELFF